The present TCR beta chain was sequenced within a study of early T cells in non-severe SARS-CoV-2 infection. For the study at large: It was bulk RNA from unsorted whole blood that was sequenced, and the chains were unpaired.

On this clonotype itself: A much larger clone is a single base away; this may be a read error.

The ends were cut back, 5 bases at V and 3 bases at J, with 14 bases in the middle. The CDR3 is made up of 15 amino acids. CDR1 LGHNT and CDR2 FRNRAP come from the germline V gene. Unique molecular identifiers were affixed to single, distinct cDNA molecules. Using its own MiXCR run on the 5' RACE reads, TCRdb lists one record per CDR3 protein. The sample records 55,000 or so distinct CDR3 sequences, roughly an eighth being singletons. The sequence derives from an adult who was a healthcare worker with PCR-confirmed SARS-CoV-2 infection or an uninfected control (not recorded which). What was sequenced was whole blood. The chain has TRBV12-5 and TRBJ1-3, with a tentative D call TRBD1 (6 bases). CDR3 bases: TGTGCTAGTGGTACCCCTTGGGGGCTTGGAAACACCATATATTTT. Translated: CASGTPWGLGNTIYF.